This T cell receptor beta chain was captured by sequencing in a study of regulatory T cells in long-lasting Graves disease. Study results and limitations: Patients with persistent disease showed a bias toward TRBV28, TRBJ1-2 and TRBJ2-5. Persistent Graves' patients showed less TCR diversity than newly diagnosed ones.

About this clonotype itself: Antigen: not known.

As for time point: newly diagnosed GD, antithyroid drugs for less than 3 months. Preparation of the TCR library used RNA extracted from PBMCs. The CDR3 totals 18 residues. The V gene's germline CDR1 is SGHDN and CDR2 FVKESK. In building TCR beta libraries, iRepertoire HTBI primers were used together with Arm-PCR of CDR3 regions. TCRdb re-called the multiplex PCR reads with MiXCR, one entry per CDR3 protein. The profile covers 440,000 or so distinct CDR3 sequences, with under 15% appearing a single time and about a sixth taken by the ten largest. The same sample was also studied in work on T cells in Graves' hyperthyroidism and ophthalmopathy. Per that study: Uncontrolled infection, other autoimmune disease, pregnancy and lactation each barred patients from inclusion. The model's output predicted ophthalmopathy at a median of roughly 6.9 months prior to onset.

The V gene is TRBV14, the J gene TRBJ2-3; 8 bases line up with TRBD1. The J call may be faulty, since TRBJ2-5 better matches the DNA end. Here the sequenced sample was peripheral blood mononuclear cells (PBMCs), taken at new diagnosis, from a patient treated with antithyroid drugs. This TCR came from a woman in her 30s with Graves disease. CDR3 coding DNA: TGTGCCAGCAGCCAAGAACTTGGTATTGGAGGGACAGGATCGTCCCAGTACTTC. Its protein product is CASSQELGIGGTGSSQYF.